Following are 22 T cell receptor beta chains from one sample sequenced in a study of T cell changes during pregnancy in multiple sclerosis. Sequencing used immunoSEQ multiplex PCR; TCRdb keeps in-frame clones, though not all of them. Of some 47,000 clones in the sample, approximately 96% were seen once. Sequenced here: peripheral blood, sampled in the second trimester of pregnancy. The receptors were gathered from a female donor with multiple sclerosis, enrolled in a pregnancy study.

The chain uses TRBV6-4 and TRBJ2-2, with a weak D call TRBD2 (5 bases). V was trimmed by 7 bases and J by 6 bases, leaving 15 bases between them. The germline CDR1 and CDR2 sequences are MRHNA and SNTAGT. This CDR3 contains 14 residues. Here the CDR3 DNA reads TGTGCCAGCAAGAACTCACGGGGTGCCGGGGAGCTGTTTTTT. Amino acid sequence: CASKNSRGAGELFF.

The chain employs TRBV4-3 and TRBJ1-2; TRBD1 matches 7 bases. V lost 3 bases, J lost 8 bases, and 12 bases stayed unmatched. The CDR3 extends over 15 amino acids. In germline, CDR1 is LGHNA, CDR2 YSLEER. The DNA of the CDR3 is TGCGCCAGCAGCCAGGAGGACAGGCGAGTTGTAGGCTACACCTTC. Translation: CASSQEDRRVVGYTF.

The V and J genes are TRBV7-8 and TRBJ2-1, with TRBD2 identical over 8 bases. V was pared by 4 bases and J by 7 bases, with 6 bases of the junction left unmatched. Germline CDR1 SGHVS, CDR2 FQNEAQ. CDR3 length equals 14 residues. The DNA of the CDR3 is TGTGCCAGCAGCTCGCCGCGGGGGGTAAATGAGCAGTTCTTC. Translated: CASSSPRGVNEQFF.

This chain uses TRBV27 with TRBJ1-2; tentatively, D is TRBD1 (6 bases). V lost 5 bases and J lost 5, with 12 bases in between. The germline V gene encodes CDR1 MNHEY and CDR2 SMNVEV (reference sequence). The CDR3 covers 13 residues. In DNA form, the CDR3 reads TGTGCCAGCAGTACAGGGTTCCAGTATGGCTACACCTTC. The encoded protein is CASSTGFQYGYTF.

V and J are TRBV7-9 and TRBJ2-2; 9 bases align to TRBD2. After removal of 7 bases from V and 4 bases from J, the junction contained 7 bases not matched to a gene. Germline loops: CDR1 SEHNR, CDR2 FQNEAQ (reference sequence). The CDR3 totals 15 residues. The CDR3 protein is CASNSRGGATGELFF. In DNA form, the CDR3 reads TGTGCCAGCAACTCCCGCGGGGGGGCCACCGGGGAGCTGTTTTTT.

This clone has just one count. The CDR3 DNA reads as TGTGCCAGCAGCTCACAGGGATACCCTGAAGCTTTCTTT. Protein: CASSSQGYPEAFF. The chain joins TRBV7-3 to TRBJ1-1; D is perhaps TRBD1 (6 bases). The V gene lost 4 bases and the J gene lost 6 bases, with 12 bases spanning the gap. From germline, CDR1 is SGHTA and CDR2 FQGTGA. This CDR3 spans 13 amino acids.

The chain couples TRBV4-1 to TRBJ2-1; 7 positions agree with TRBD2. CDR3 length: 16 residues. Germline V CDR1 and CDR2: MGHRA, YSYEKL. V was pared by 0 bases and J by 5 bases, with 7 bases of the junction left unmatched. The CDR3 protein is CASSQEGGGGHNEQFF. Written as DNA, the CDR3 is TGCGCCAGCAGCCAAGAAGGTGGGGGGGGTCACAATGAGCAGTTCTTC.

The rearrangement links TRBV25-1 to TRBJ2-1; 8 bases fit TRBD2. CDR3 length: 16 residues. The junction had 11 bases not matched to a gene; V was cut back by 5 bases and J by 5 bases. CDR1 and CDR2 (germline): MGHDK, SYGVNS. The CDR3 sequence: CASSYLRAGDHNEQFF. CDR3 DNA sequence: TGTGCCAGCAGTTACCTTAGAGCGGGAGACCACAATGAGCAGTTCTTC.

The V and J genes are TRBV27 and TRBJ1-2; 8 positions match TRBD1. This CDR3 region has 15 residues. Germline V CDR1 and CDR2: MNHEY, SMNVEV (reference sequence). Losses at the gene ends were 6 bases for V and 3 bases for J; bases not matched to a gene: 9. This CDR3 reads CASRGITGGDYGYTF. CDR3 coding DNA: TGTGCCAGCAGGGGAATTACAGGGGGGGACTATGGCTACACCTTC.

This chain joins TRBV27 and TRBJ1-1, with 8 bases matching TRBD1. Losses at the gene ends were 2 bases for V and 4 bases for J; bases not matched to a gene: 15. The CDR3 runs to 18 residues. CDR1 is MNHEY, CDR2 SMNVEV, per germline (reference sequence). The CDR3 bases are TGTGCCAGCAGTTTACCCCCCCCGGACAGGGAGGAAGGCACTGAAGCTTTCTTT. It encodes CASSLPPPDREEGTEAFF.

The chain couples TRBV2 to TRBJ2-2, with D uncertain. CDR1 and CDR2 (germline): SNHLY, FYNNEI. The CDR3 consists of 12 residues. V lost 3 bases, J lost 6 bases, and 5 bases lay in between. The CDR3 nucleotides read TGTGCCAGCAGTGATTTAGCCGGGGAGCTGTTTTTT. It codes for CASSDLAGELFF.

This chain uses TRBV4-2 with TRBJ1-2; TRBD1 matches at 9 bases. The CDR3 is 15 amino acids. After removal of 1 base from V and 0 bases from J, the junction contained 0 bases not matched to a gene. Germline loops: CDR1 LGHNA, CDR2 YNFKEQ. The CDR3 spells CASSQGQGANYGYTF. CDR3 nucleotides: TGTGCCAGCAGCCAAGGACAGGGGGCTAACTATGGCTACACCTTC.

J is TRBJ2-3 and V is TRBV4-3; D perhaps matches TRBD2 (6 bases). In germline, CDR1 is LGHNA, CDR2 YSLEER. CDR3 length: 16 residues. V was trimmed by 1 base and J by 4 bases, leaving 15 bases between them. This chain's CDR3 is CASSQGGSTSSDTQYF. CDR3 DNA: TGCGCCAGCAGCCAAGGAGGTTCGACTAGTTCAGATACGCAGTATTTT.

The chain links TRBV6-1 to TRBJ1-2; 8 bases are a match to TRBD1. Germline-derived CDR1 and CDR2 are MNHNS and SASEGT. J was trimmed by 1 base and V by 4 bases; bases with no gene match: 5. This CDR3 has 15 residues. For the CDR3, the DNA is TGTGCCAGCAGTGGACAGGGGTGGCTTAACTATGGCTACACCTTC. It encodes CASSGQGWLNYGYTF.

This chain connects TRBV29-1 to TRBJ2-5, with a tentative D call TRBD1 (5 bases). CDR1 and CDR2 from the germline V gene are SQVTM and ANQGSEA. The CDR3 has 12 amino acids. Between the trimmed V and J ends, which lost 6 bases and 6 bases, there was a span of 14 bases. The CDR3 DNA reads as TGCAGCGTCTCAAACCAGGGCCAGACCCAGTACTTC. Encoded protein: CSVSNQGQTQYF.

Only one count was recorded for this clone. The chain employs TRBV6-1 and TRBJ2-1; 7 bases are a match to TRBD1. Germline V lookup: CDR1 MNHNS, CDR2 SASEGT. V gave up 10 bases and J gave up 3 bases; unmatched junction bases: 6. The CDR3 consists of 13 residues. In DNA, the CDR3 is TGTGCCACCAGACAGGGACGCTACAATGAGCAGTTCTTC. Translated: CATRQGRYNEQFF.

The chain couples TRBV6-5 to TRBJ2-7, with D perhaps matching TRBD1 (5 bases). This CDR3 has 15 amino acids. V was trimmed by 0 bases and J by 0 bases, leaving 9 bases between them. Germline values: CDR1 MNHEY, CDR2 SVGAGI. CDR3 amino acids: CASSYSGPRSYEQYF. The CDR3 region has the DNA TGTGCCAGCAGTTACTCGGGGCCCCGCTCCTACGAGCAGTACTTC.

The CDR3 DNA reads TGCGCCAGCAGCTTGGACGGTGGGGGGGCAGGGGGCGTCAACGAGCAGTACTTC. This codes for CASSLDGGGAGGVNEQYF. The chain couples TRBV5-1 to TRBJ2-7; D may be TRBD1 (8 bases). The germline CDR1 and CDR2 sequences are SGHRS and YFSETQ. The V and J ends lost 0 bases and 5 bases respectively, with 24 bases between them. The CDR3 sequence is 18 residues long.

The rearrangement links TRBV25-1 to TRBJ1-5; 9 bases are a match to TRBD1. Germline V lookup: CDR1 MGHDK, CDR2 SYGVNS. V was pared by 1 base and J by 4 bases, with 5 bases of the junction left unmatched. This CDR3 has 16 amino acids. The CDR3 reads CASSESGTGLNQPQHF. The CDR3 region has the DNA TGTGCCAGCAGTGAATCAGGGACAGGGTTGAATCAGCCCCAGCATTTT.

V usage is TRBV7-2 and J usage is TRBJ2-5; the match to TRBD1 covers 8 bases. The length of the CDR3 is 16 residues. V shed 5 bases, J shed 5 bases, and the junction held 13 bases outside the gene matches. Germline V CDR1 and CDR2: SGHTA, FQGNSA. The CDR3 DNA sequence: TGTGCCAGCAGCCCCCAGGGGGCGCGAGTTTACGAGACCCAGTACTTC. Translated, it gives CASSPQGARVYETQYF.

V is TRBV29-1 and J is TRBJ1-4; D ambiguous. V lost 0 bases, J lost 0 bases, and 8 bases lay in between. CDR3 length equals 15 residues. Per the germline V gene, CDR1 is SQVTM and CDR2 is ANQGSEA. The CDR3 sequence is CSVEDRGATNEKLFF. As DNA, the CDR3 is TGCAGCGTTGAAGATCGGGGAGCAACTAATGAAAAACTGTTTTTT.

V and J are TRBV6-1 and TRBJ2-3; possibly TRBD1 for D (5 bases). The CDR3 spans 13 residues. Trimming took off 4 bases at V and 4 bases at J, with 9 bases between the two ends. Germline V lookup: CDR1 MNHNS, CDR2 SASEGT. The CDR3 bases are TGTGCCAGCAGTGCCAGGGTAGCAGATACGCAGTATTTT. Protein product: CASSARVADTQYF.